This T cell receptor beta chain emerged from a study of shared clonotypes between healthy human individuals. Study results and caveats: A handful of donors shared 4.5% to 6.5% of their naive CD4 clonotypes.

Healthy HIV-negative adults without recent acute infections or vaccinations served as donors. As regards this clone: Its antigen is unknown.

Sequencing was at deep level. Generated by immunoSEQ multiplex PCR, the TCRdb table keeps only in-frame clones and is missing some. This sample has about 690,000 clones, with roughly 87% found just once. Trimming cost V 2 bases and J 7 bases, with 24 bases left between them. The germline V gene encodes CDR1 SNHLY and CDR2 FYNNEI. CDR3 length equals 18 residues. This chain joins TRBV2 and TRBJ2-1, with D perhaps matching TRBD1 (8 bases). This receptor was taken from a man aged 18 to 30 in good health. Some clones in this sample may be carry-over from other donors' samples. The specimen was memory CD8+ T cells from PBMCs. Subset meaning: CD45RO+ cells pooled with CCR7-negative TemRA cells. CDR3 amino acids: CASSELADRDRVVNEQFF. The CDR3 DNA reads as TGTGCCAGCAGTGAACTAGCGGACAGGGACCGTGTAGTGAATGAGCAGTTCTTC.